These 25 T cell receptor beta chains share one sample of origin, sequenced in a study of blood T cell repertoires in COVID-19. The repertoire was sequenced with immunoSEQ multiplex PCR; TCRdb's copy has only in-frame clones and lacks some. This sample carries 65,000 to 95,000 clones, about 91% of them seen once, and the ten largest clones take 12%. Sample: peripheral blood. The receptors come from a man between 65 and 85 years old with active or convalescent COVID-19.

The chain couples TRBV7-2 to TRBJ1-5; TRBD1 agrees at 9 bases. V lost 5 bases, J lost 5 bases, and 4 bases stayed unmatched. The CDR3 runs 14 residues. In germline, CDR1 is SGHTA, CDR2 FQGNSA. CDR3 region: CASSEDRGYQPQHF. The CDR3 DNA reads as TGTGCCAGCAGCGAGGACAGGGGTTATCAGCCCCAGCATTTT.

The chain couples TRBV27 to TRBJ2-3; 13 bases are a match to TRBD2. Trimming at V came to 4 bases and at J to 2 bases, leaving 6 bases not matched to a gene. The germline V gene encodes CDR1 MNHEY and CDR2 SMNVEV (reference sequence). The CDR3 runs to 17 residues. CDR3 nucleotides: TGTGCCAGCAGTTCCCGGACTAGCGGGGGACCCACAGATACGCAGTATTTT. It specifies CASSSRTSGGPTDTQYF.

The chain has TRBV7-8 and TRBJ1-5; D unresolved. The CDR3 has 16 amino acids. Germline V gene lookup returns CDR1 SGHVS and CDR2 FQNEAQ. The V gene lost 7 bases and the J gene lost 6 bases, with 22 bases spanning the gap. CDR3 region: CASTLSSRGVGQPQHF. DNA for the CDR3: TGTGCCAGCACCCTTTCCTCGCGCGGAGTCGGTCAGCCCCAGCATTTT.

The chain joins TRBV4-2 to TRBJ2-7; 8 bases match TRBD1. This CDR3 has 18 residues. J was trimmed by 0 bases and V by 1 base; bases with no gene match: 11. Germline assignment: CDR1 LGHNA and CDR2 YNFKEQ. CDR3 amino acids: CASSQVLRRTGISYEQYF. The CDR3 region has the DNA TGTGCCAGCAGCCAAGTTTTGAGAAGGACAGGGATCTCCTACGAGCAGTACTTC.

A few counts support this clone. The junction departs from the called germline gene at one end, perhaps through a read error. The chain carries TRBV27 and TRBJ2-1, with 11 positions matching TRBD1. This CDR3 contains 15 residues. CDR1 MNHEY and CDR2 SMNVEV come from the germline V gene (reference sequence). The CDR3 sequence is CASSFLGQGEHGELF. Here the CDR3 DNA reads TGTGCCAGCAGTTTCTTGGGACAGGGGGAACACGGGGAGCTCTTC.

The rearrangement links TRBV5-4 to TRBJ1-6, with TRBD1 as a possible D gene (5 bases). The germline V gene has CDR1 SGHNT and CDR2 YYREEE (reference sequence). CDR3 length: 16 residues. Trimming left V 0 bases short and J 3 bases short, with 10 bases between. This chain's CDR3 is CASSLARGNYNSPLHF. CDR3 bases: TGTGCCAGCAGCTTGGCGCGGGGGAACTATAATTCACCCCTCCACTTT.

The gene calls are TRBV2 and TRBJ1-2; 9 nucleotides line up with TRBD1. The CDR3 consists of 13 residues. From germline, CDR1 is SNHLY and CDR2 FYNNEI. Trimming at V came to 8 bases and at J to 7 bases, leaving 8 bases not matched to a gene. CDR3 amino acids: CASVVGQGGGYTF. The CDR3 region has the DNA TGTGCCAGCGTGGTGGGACAGGGAGGTGGCTACACCTTC.

The chain joins TRBV21-1 to TRBJ1-3; TRBD1 reflects the table's D call only, with no check against the DNA. TRBV21-1 has pseudogene status. This CDR3 is 14 amino acids long. The CDR3 loop is CASSNGRARNTIYF. CDR3 DNA sequence: TGTGCCAGCAGCAATGGCAGGGCCAGAAACACCATATATTTT.

This chain uses TRBV28 with TRBJ1-2, with 9 bases matching TRBD1. The germline gives CDR1 MDHEN, CDR2 SYDVKM. V was clipped by 7 bases and J by 6 bases; unmatched bases: 6. This CDR3 contains 13 residues. The CDR3 nucleotides read TGTGCCAGCATTACGGGACAGGGTCATGGCTACACCTTC. This encodes CASITGQGHGYTF.

The rearrangement links TRBV5-1 to TRBJ2-5, with 7 bases fitting TRBD1. This CDR3 is 14 amino acids long. Trimming removed 6 bases from V and 3 bases from J; junction bases left unmatched: 8. The germline V gene has CDR1 SGHRS and CDR2 YFSETQ. The CDR3 DNA follows: TGCGCCAGCAATAACAGGGGCGGTGAAGAGACCCAGTACTTC. The encoded protein is CASNNRGGEETQYF.

The rearrangement joins TRBV18 to TRBJ1-1; TRBD1 matches 10 bases. The V gene's germline CDR1 is KGHSH and CDR2 LQKENI. V was clipped by 6 bases and J by 1 base; unmatched bases: 5. This CDR3 spans 15 amino acids. CDR3 protein: CASSAGTGANTEAFF. The CDR3, as DNA: TGTGCCAGCTCCGCCGGGACAGGGGCGAACACTGAAGCTTTCTTT.

This clone was seen just once. The chain combines TRBV15 with TRBJ1-1, with 8 bases fitting TRBD1. The junction had 5 bases not matched to a gene; V was cut back by 1 base and J by 1 base. Per germline, CDR1 LNHNV and CDR2 YYDKDF (reference sequence). This CDR3 region has 16 residues. CDR3: CATSRGQGRWNTEAFF. The CDR3 DNA sequence: TGTGCCACCAGCAGAGGACAGGGGAGGTGGAACACTGAAGCTTTCTTT.

V usage is TRBV27 and J usage is TRBJ2-7; TRBD1 agrees at 10 bases. The CDR3 is 14 residues long. Germline V gene data show CDR1 as MNHEY and CDR2 as SMNVEV (reference sequence). V dropped 6 bases and J dropped 5; count of bases not matched to a gene: 7. CDR3 region: CASSRQTGGNEQYF. The CDR3 region has the DNA TGTGCCAGCAGCCGCCAGACAGGGGGCAACGAGCAGTACTTC.

In this sample, this clone turned up once. The chain uses TRBV4-3 and TRBJ2-5; 8 nucleotides agree with TRBD2. This CDR3 comprises 15 residues. Germline CDR1 and CDR2: LGHNA and YSLEER. V trimming: 0 bases; J trimming: 5 bases; junction bases outside the gene matches: 5. This CDR3 reads CASSQDVAGGETQYF. The CDR3 DNA reads TGCGCCAGCAGCCAAGATGTGGCGGGGGGCGAGACCCAGTACTTC.

The chain links TRBV19 to TRBJ2-5; 9 nucleotides match TRBD1. Unmatched junction bases numbered 4, after V lost 3 bases and J lost 2 bases. Germline V CDR1 and CDR2: LNHDA, SQIVND (reference sequence). The CDR3 spans 15 residues. CDR3 loop: CASSMDRGRQETQYF. The CDR3 coding sequence is TGTGCCAGTAGTATGGACAGGGGTCGACAAGAGACCCAGTACTTC.

The chain uses TRBV30 and TRBJ2-7; 8 bases are shared with TRBD1. Germline V gene sequence: CDR1 GTSNPN, CDR2 SVGIG (reference sequence). J gave up 7 bases and V 1 base, and 12 bases lay outside the gene matches. The CDR3 loop spans 15 amino acids. The CDR3 bases are TGTGCCTGGAGTGGACGCATTAGGACAGGGCAAGAGCAGTACTTC. Its protein is CAWSGRIRTGQEQYF.

The chain employs TRBV18 and TRBJ1-4, with D possibly TRBD1 on 5 matching bases. This CDR3 contains 14 residues. Looked up from germline, CDR1 is KGHSH and CDR2 is LQKENI. With 5 bases removed from V and 6 bases from J, the gap between germline ends came to 13 bases. This chain's CDR3 is CASSATTGDEKLFF. The CDR3 nucleotides read TGTGCCAGCTCAGCGACCACGGGGGATGAAAAACTGTTTTTT. The full variable domain, its missing parts supplied by reference TRBV18 and TRBJ1-4, is NAGVMQNPRHLVRRRGQEARLRCSPMKGHSHVYWYRQLPEEGLKFMVYLQKENIIDESGMPKERFSAEFPKEGPSILRIQQVVRGDSAAYFCASSATTGDEKLFFGSGTQLSVL.

The CDR3 loop is CASSVAPLTSSGNTIYF. The CDR3 DNA is TGTGCCAGCAGTGTAGCCCCCCTTACAAGCTCTGGAAACACCATATATTTT. The V and J genes are TRBV2 and TRBJ1-3; D uncertain. CDR1 is SNHLY and CDR2 is FYNNEI in the germline V gene. The V and J ends lost 4 bases and 0 bases respectively, with 16 bases between them. The CDR3 is 17 residues long.

The rearrangement links TRBV5-6 to TRBJ1-2; TRBD1 matches at 10 bases. The germline CDR1 and CDR2 sequences are SGHDT and YYEEEE. The junction had 4 bases not matched to a gene; V was cut back by 1 base and J by 4 bases. This CDR3 comprises 15 residues. The CDR3 region is CASSLRDRGPYGYTF. The CDR3, as DNA: TGTGCCAGCAGCTTGAGGGACAGGGGTCCCTATGGCTACACCTTC.

DNA of the CDR3: TGTGCCTGGAGTCCCGGACTTAGCAATCAGCCCCAGCATTTT. This sequence encodes CAWSPGLSNQPQHF. The chain recombines TRBV30 with TRBJ1-5; D unclear. The CDR3 has 14 amino acids. Germline loops: CDR1 GTSNPN, CDR2 SVGIG (reference sequence). The germline V and J ends were trimmed by 2 bases and 0 bases, with 8 bases remaining between them.

The chain employs TRBV10-3 and TRBJ2-2, with 7 bases lining up with TRBD1. In germline, CDR1 is ENHRY, CDR2 SYGVKD. V shed 4 bases, J shed 1 base, and the junction held 15 bases outside the gene matches. The length of the CDR3 is 19 residues. CDR3 residues: CAISALDRRNSLNTGELFF. CDR3 DNA sequence: TGTGCCATCAGTGCCCTGGACAGGAGAAATTCCTTGAACACCGGGGAGCTGTTTTTT.

The rearrangement links TRBV9 to TRBJ2-7, with 9 bases that match TRBD1. Germline CDR1 reads SGDLS; CDR2 reads YYNGEE. The CDR3 contains 14 residues. The J segment lost 2 bases and the V segment lost 4 bases, leaving 4 bases of the junction unmatched. The DNA of the CDR3 is TGTGCCAGCAGCCCCGGGGACAGGGCCTACGAGCAGTACTTC. It translates to CASSPGDRAYEQYF.

The chain carries TRBV2 and TRBJ1-5; D is undetermined. The germline V and J ends were trimmed by 0 bases and 6 bases, with 9 bases remaining between them. The length of the CDR3 is 14 residues. CDR1 SNHLY and CDR2 FYNNEI come from the germline V gene. The CDR3 region has the DNA TGTGCCAGCAGTGAAGCAGTCGGGGTTCAGCCCCAGCATTTT. Amino acids: CASSEAVGVQPQHF.

This clone has just a few counts. The chain is built from TRBV13 and TRBJ2-7, with 8 positions matching TRBD1. The V gene end was trimmed by 4 bases and the J gene end by 0 bases; junction bases not matched to a gene: 8. Germline V gives CDR1 PRHDT, CDR2 FYEKMQ (reference sequence). CDR3 size: 16 residues. Here the CDR3 DNA reads TGTGCCAGCAGCTCCTTTTCCGGGACAGGCTCCTACGAGCAGTACTTC. This sequence encodes CASSSFSGTGSYEQYF. Filled out from reference TRBV13 and TRBJ2-7, the complete variable domain reads AAGVIQSPRHLIKEKRETATLKCYPIPRHDTVYWYQQGPGQDPQFLISFYEKMQSDKGSIPDRFSAQQFSDYHSELNMSSLELGDSALYFCASSSFSGTGSYEQYFGPGTRLTVT.

The rearrangement uses TRBV14 and TRBJ2-7; D uncertain. V lost 1 base and J lost 2, with 9 bases in between. Per germline, CDR1 SGHDN and CDR2 FVKESK. This CDR3 spans 14 amino acids. The CDR3 sequence: CASSQVLGAYEQYF. The CDR3 bases are TGTGCCAGCAGCCAAGTTTTAGGAGCCTACGAGCAGTACTTC.